The 20 T cell receptor beta chains below were found in one sample sequenced in a study of T cell responses to AZD1222 COVID-19 vaccine. Clones were read by immunoSEQ multiplex PCR, and TCRdb kept only the in-frame ones, dropping some. The sample includes roughly 100,000 clones, roughly 87% seen only once; the top ten take more than 1.5%. The sequences come from peripheral blood, collected on day 0 of AZD1222 vaccination. The receptors come from an adult in good health.

In its sample, this clone was seen once. V usage is TRBV30 and J usage is TRBJ2-5; 9 positions match TRBD2. CDR1 GTSNPN and CDR2 SVGIG come from the germline V gene (reference sequence). The CDR3 sequence is 15 residues long. Unmatched junction bases numbered 9, after V lost 2 bases and J lost 5 bases. The CDR3 reads CAWSRGGAARETQYF. DNA for the CDR3: TGTGCCTGGAGTCGCGGGGGGGCCGCTCGGGAGACCCAGTACTTC.

This clone was seen a few times. The chain links TRBV5-6 to TRBJ1-2; D unresolved. With 5 bases removed from V and 7 bases from J, the gap between germline ends came to 9 bases. CDR1 is SGHDT, CDR2 YYEEEE, per germline. The CDR3 has 11 residues. This CDR3 reads CASRFRGGYTF. The CDR3 nucleotides read TGTGCCAGCAGATTTCGAGGTGGCTACACCTTC.

This clone was observed a single time. The J gene is TRBJ2-7, the V gene TRBV12-5, with D uncertain. Trimming left V 4 bases short and J 2 bases short, with 15 bases between. In germline, CDR1 is LGHNT, CDR2 FRNRAP. This CDR3 is 15 amino acids long. The CDR3 region is CASGSPDRPAYEQYF. The CDR3 DNA follows: TGTGCTAGTGGTTCCCCGGACCGACCTGCCTACGAGCAGTACTTC.

The chain recombines TRBV5-1 with TRBJ2-5; 9 positions agree with TRBD2. CDR3 length: 16 amino acids. The V and J ends lost 0 bases and 1 base, in that order; junction bases with no gene match: 4. In germline, CDR1 is SGHRS, CDR2 YFSETQ. CDR3 bases: TGCGCCAGCAGCTTGGGGATAGCGGGGGCCCAAGAGACCCAGTACTTC. It specifies CASSLGIAGAQETQYF.

V and J are TRBV30 and TRBJ1-1, with unresolved D. With 1 base removed from V and 3 bases from J, the gap between germline ends came to 6 bases. This CDR3 spans 12 amino acids. In germline, CDR1 is GTSNPN, CDR2 SVGIG (reference sequence). CDR3 bases: TGTGCCTGGAGTGAGTTTGACACTGAAGCTTTCTTT. Protein: CAWSEFDTEAFF.

The V gene is TRBV11-2, the J gene TRBJ1-5; TRBD1 might be the D (6 bases). Deletions cut 1 base from V and 7 bases from J, with 8 bases between. Germline values: CDR1 SGHAT, CDR2 FQNNGV. The CDR3 sequence is 13 residues long. CDR3 loop: CASSLVQGQPQHF. In DNA, the CDR3 is TGTGCCAGCAGCTTAGTTCAGGGGCAGCCCCAGCATTTT.

V and J are TRBV30 and TRBJ2-3, with 7 bases lining up with TRBD2. The germline V gene has CDR1 GTSNPN and CDR2 SVGIG (reference sequence). The junction had 0 bases not matched to a gene; V was cut back by 3 bases and J by 0 bases. This CDR3 region has 13 residues. CDR3 coding DNA: TGTGCCTGGAGGCGGGGGAGCACAGATACGCAGTATTTT. This translates into CAWRRGSTDTQYF. Complete variable domain (other parts from reference TRBV30 and TRBJ2-3): SQTIHQWPATLVQPVGSPLSLECTVEGTSNPNLYWYRQAAGRGLQLLFYSVGIGQISSEVPQNLSASRPQDRQFILSSKKLLLSDSGFYLCAWRRGSTDTQYFGPGTRLTVL.

The chain has TRBV11-2 and TRBJ1-1, with a possible D match to TRBD1 (5 bases). CDR3 length: 16 residues. The ends were cut back, 3 bases at V and 5 bases at J, with 19 bases in the middle. Germline CDR1 reads SGHAT; CDR2 reads FQNNGV. The CDR3 coding sequence is TGTGCCAGCAGCTTCGGAATTTTAGCAGGGATGACTGAAGCTTTCTTT. Encoded protein: CASSFGILAGMTEAFF.

This chain joins TRBV30 and TRBJ2-3, with D perhaps matching TRBD2 (7 bases). CDR3 size: 17 residues. Between the trimmed V and J ends, which lost 0 bases and 4 bases, there was a span of 20 bases. Germline V CDR1 and CDR2: GTSNPN, SVGIG (reference sequence). DNA for the CDR3: TGTGCCTGGAGTGTACAAAGTTGGGGGGGGGCCGCAGATACGCAGTATTTT. Protein product: CAWSVQSWGGAADTQYF.

CDR3 in DNA: TGTGCCAGCAGCTTAACGCAGAGTCAGTACTTC. It is translated as CASSLTQSQYF. The gene calls are TRBV7-2 and TRBJ2-4; the D is unclear. Trimming removed 2 bases at V and 12 bases at J, with 8 bases between. This CDR3 is 11 amino acids long. CDR1 is SGHTA, CDR2 FQGNSA, per germline.

This clone showed up just a few times. This chain uses TRBV30 with TRBJ1-6, with TRBD1 as a possible D gene (5 bases). This CDR3 comprises 15 residues. V lost 2 bases to trimming and J lost 6 bases, with 14 bases between them. In germline, CDR1 is GTSNPN, CDR2 SVGIG (reference sequence). The CDR3 here is CAWSTQGLRNSPLHF. CDR3 DNA: TGTGCCTGGAGTACTCAGGGTCTCCGTAATTCACCCCTCCACTTT.

J is TRBJ1-3 and V is TRBV5-5, with D unclear. The CDR3 has 15 residues. Germline V CDR1 and CDR2: SGHKS, YYEKEE (reference sequence). Trimming stripped 1 base from V and 0 bases from J, with 8 bases between. The CDR3 loop reads CASSLRPNSGNTIYF. Here the CDR3 DNA reads TGTGCCAGCAGCTTGCGCCCGAACTCTGGAAACACCATATATTTT.

This chain joins TRBV7-3 and TRBJ2-1; no firm D call. Per the germline V gene, CDR1 is SGHTA and CDR2 is FQGTGA. V lost 2 bases to trimming and J lost 3 bases, with 11 bases between them. The CDR3 sequence is 15 residues long. The CDR3 spells CASSLGRIDYNEQFF. The CDR3 DNA reads as TGTGCCAGCAGCTTAGGCCGGATAGACTACAATGAGCAGTTCTTC.

This chain connects TRBV12-3 or TRBV12-4 to TRBJ1-2; 7 bases line up with TRBD1. V dropped 5 bases and J dropped 4; count of bases not matched to a gene: 4. CDR3 length: 13 residues. The CDR3 loop reads CASSPQGGYGYTF. In DNA form, the CDR3 reads TGTGCCAGCAGTCCGCAGGGGGGCTATGGCTACACCTTC.

V gene TRBV27 combines with J gene TRBJ2-2; no reliable D call. Trimming cost V 1 base and J 3 bases, with 12 bases left between them. Germline V gives CDR1 MNHEY, CDR2 SMNVEV (reference sequence). The CDR3 spans 16 residues. The CDR3 region has the DNA TGTGCCAGCAGTTTATTTCCCACGACGGACACCGGGGAGCTGTTTTTT. The encoded protein is CASSLFPTTDTGELFF.

The sample holds a few counts of this clone. The V gene is TRBV4-2, the J gene TRBJ1-2; a weak D match, TRBD1 (5 bases). Germline V CDR1 and CDR2: LGHNA, YNFKEQ. Trimming left V 1 base short and J 7 bases short, with 16 bases between. This CDR3 is built from 15 residues. The chain's CDR3 is CASSQGDPGRGGYTF. The CDR3 nucleotides are TGTGCCAGCAGCCAAGGGGATCCGGGACGCGGTGGCTACACCTTC.

The V call is TRBV30, the J call TRBJ1-4; 7 bases agree with TRBD1. Germline V lookup: CDR1 GTSNPN, CDR2 SVGIG (reference sequence). CDR3 length equals 15 residues. V lost 2 bases to trimming and J lost 8 bases; unmatched junction nucleotides: 11. The CDR3 sequence is CAWSRSDREGEKLFF. CDR3 coding DNA: TGTGCCTGGAGTCGTAGTGACAGGGAGGGGGAAAAACTGTTTTTT.

The rearrangement joins TRBV6-4 to TRBJ1-1; TRBD1 matches 7 bases. The germline CDR1 and CDR2 sequences are MRHNA and SNTAGT. CDR3 length equals 13 residues. The J segment lost 7 bases and the V segment lost 6 bases, leaving 8 bases of the junction unmatched. CDR3 bases: TGTGCCAGCAGAAACGGGGGGACAGATGAAGCTTTCTTT. Its protein product is CASRNGGTDEAFF.

This clone was seen a single time. V usage is TRBV25-1 and J usage is TRBJ1-1, with D hard to call. The germline V and J ends were trimmed by 1 base and 0 bases, with 3 bases remaining between them. Germline V CDR1 and CDR2: MGHDK, SYGVNS. The CDR3 has 13 amino acids. Here the CDR3 reads CASSELVNTEAFF. In DNA form, the CDR3 reads TGTGCCAGCAGTGAATTGGTGAACACTGAAGCTTTCTTT. The variable domain in full, with the rest retrieved from reference TRBV25-1 and TRBJ1-1, is EADIYQTPRYLVIGTGKKITLECSQTMGHDKMYWYQQDPGMELHLIHYSYGVNSTEKGDLSSESTVSRIRTEHFPLTLESARPSHTSQYLCASSELVNTEAFFGQGTRLTVV.

Regarding this clone: Compared with germline, one end of the junction differs, possibly owing to a read error. CDR3 coding DNA: TGTGCTAGCAGTCCTAGCGGGGGGTTAACCACAGATACGCAGTATTTT. Translated, it gives CASSPSGGLTTDTQYF. The J gene is TRBJ2-3, the V gene TRBV7-7, with TRBD2 identical over 11 bases. Germline-derived CDR1 and CDR2 are SSHAT and FNYEAQ (reference sequence). The CDR3 length is 16 residues.